Presented here are 3 T cell receptor beta chains from one specimen sequenced in a study of cytomegalovirus exposure and HLA in healthy donors listed by TCRdb under 2017. Receptor amplification or capture employed the immunoSEQ multiplex PCR assay. For the multiplex PCR, a mixture combining 60 forward primers for TCR Vbeta segments and 13 reverse primers for TCR Jbeta segments was used. TCRdb took this table from immuneACCESS and kept in-frame rearrangements with V and J called. Such tables lack part of the clones; where checked against another copy, unresolved V genes explain under half of the gap, and the rest is unexplained. Within this sample are around 150,000 clones, with 76% of them counted one time only. Under 1.5% of the sample rests with the top ten. The sample was PBMCs. Receptors were obtained from a man in his 60s in good health and CMV-seronegative.

The chain carries TRBV27 and TRBJ1-6, with D perhaps matching TRBD1 (5 bases). Germline-derived CDR1 and CDR2 are MNHEY and SMNVEV (reference sequence). V gave up 1 base and J gave up 7 bases, with 8 bases separating them. The CDR3 runs to 14 residues. For the CDR3, the DNA is TGTGCCAGCAGTTTATTTCCAGGGAATTCACCCCTCCACTTT. Protein product: CASSLFPGNSPLHF.

The chain employs TRBV6-5 and TRBJ1-4, with D tentatively TRBD1 (5 bases). V lost 8 bases and J 8 bases, leaving 18 bases between the germline ends. The CDR3 length is 14 residues. Germline V gene sequence: CDR1 MNHEY, CDR2 SVGAGI. The CDR3 DNA reads as TGTGCCAGCGGACGGGGGGGAACCAGCGAAAAACTGTTTTTT. Residues: CASGRGGTSEKLFF.

This chain's CDR3 is CASSNSGTGGTEAFF. CDR3 nucleotides: TGCGCCAGCAGCAACTCCGGGACAGGGGGCACTGAAGCTTTCTTT. The V and J genes are TRBV5-1 and TRBJ1-1, with TRBD1 identical over 11 bases. The CDR3 has 15 residues. V was clipped by 4 bases and J by 4 bases; unmatched bases: 6. Germline loops: CDR1 SGHRS, CDR2 YFSETQ.